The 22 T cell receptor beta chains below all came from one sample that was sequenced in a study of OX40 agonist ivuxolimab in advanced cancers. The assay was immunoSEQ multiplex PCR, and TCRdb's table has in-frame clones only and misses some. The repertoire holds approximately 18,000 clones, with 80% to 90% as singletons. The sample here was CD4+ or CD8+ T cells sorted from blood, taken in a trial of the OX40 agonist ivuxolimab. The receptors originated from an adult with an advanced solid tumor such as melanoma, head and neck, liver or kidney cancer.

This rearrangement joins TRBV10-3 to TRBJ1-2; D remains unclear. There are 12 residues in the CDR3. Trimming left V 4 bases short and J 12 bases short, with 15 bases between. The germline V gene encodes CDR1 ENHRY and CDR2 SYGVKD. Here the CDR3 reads CAISGDGPGNTF. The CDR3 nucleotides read TGTGCCATCAGTGGAGACGGACCTGGGAACACCTTC.

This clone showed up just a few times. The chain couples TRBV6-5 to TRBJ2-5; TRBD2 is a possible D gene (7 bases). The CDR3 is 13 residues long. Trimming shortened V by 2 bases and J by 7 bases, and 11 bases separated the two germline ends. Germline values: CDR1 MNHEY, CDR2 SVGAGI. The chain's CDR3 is CASSYGEGGTQYF. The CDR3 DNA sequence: TGTGCCAGCAGTTACGGGGAGGGGGGGACCCAGTACTTC.

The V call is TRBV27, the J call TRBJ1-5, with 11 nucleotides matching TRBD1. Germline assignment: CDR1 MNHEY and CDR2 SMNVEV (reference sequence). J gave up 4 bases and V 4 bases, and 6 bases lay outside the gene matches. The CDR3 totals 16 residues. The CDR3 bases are TGTGCCAGCAGTTCCGGGACAGGGGGAGGGAATCAGCCCCAGCATTTT. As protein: CASSSGTGGGNQPQHF.

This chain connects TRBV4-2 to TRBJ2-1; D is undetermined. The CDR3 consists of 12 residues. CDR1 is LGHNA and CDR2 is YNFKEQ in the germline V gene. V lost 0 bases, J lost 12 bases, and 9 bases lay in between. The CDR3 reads CASSQEADLQFF. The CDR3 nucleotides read TGTGCCAGCAGCCAAGAGGCGGATCTGCAGTTCTTC.

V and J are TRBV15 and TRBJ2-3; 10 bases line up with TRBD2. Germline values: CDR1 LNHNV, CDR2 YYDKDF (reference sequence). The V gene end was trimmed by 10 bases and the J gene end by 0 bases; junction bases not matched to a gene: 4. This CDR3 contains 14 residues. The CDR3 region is CASQRGGSTDTQYF. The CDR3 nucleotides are TGTGCCAGCCAGCGGGGGGGAAGCACAGATACGCAGTATTTT.

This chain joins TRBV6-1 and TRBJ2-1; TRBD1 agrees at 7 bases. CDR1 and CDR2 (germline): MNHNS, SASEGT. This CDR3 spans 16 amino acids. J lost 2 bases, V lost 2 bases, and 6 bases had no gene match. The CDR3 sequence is CASSESQGEPYNEQFF. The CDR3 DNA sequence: TGTGCCAGCAGTGAATCCCAGGGGGAACCCTACAATGAGCAGTTCTTC.

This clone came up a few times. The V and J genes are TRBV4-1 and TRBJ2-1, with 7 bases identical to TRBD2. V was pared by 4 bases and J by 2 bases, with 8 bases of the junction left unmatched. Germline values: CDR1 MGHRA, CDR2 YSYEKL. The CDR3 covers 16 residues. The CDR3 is CASSPPAGEAYNEQFF. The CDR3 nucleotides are TGCGCCAGCAGCCCTCCGGCGGGGGAGGCCTACAATGAGCAGTTCTTC.

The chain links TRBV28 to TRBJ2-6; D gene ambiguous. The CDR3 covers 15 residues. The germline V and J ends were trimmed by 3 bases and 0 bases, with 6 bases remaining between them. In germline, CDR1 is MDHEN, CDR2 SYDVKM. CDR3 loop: CASSFFDSGANVLTF. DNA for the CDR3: TGTGCCAGCAGTTTTTTCGACTCTGGGGCCAACGTCCTGACTTTC.

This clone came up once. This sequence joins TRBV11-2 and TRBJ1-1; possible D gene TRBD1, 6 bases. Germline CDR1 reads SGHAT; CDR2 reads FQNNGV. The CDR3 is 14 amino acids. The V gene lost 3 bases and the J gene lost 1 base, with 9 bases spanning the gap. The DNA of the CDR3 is TGTGCCAGCAGCTTCGGACAGCCGAACACTGAAGCTTTCTTT. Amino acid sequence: CASSFGQPNTEAFF.

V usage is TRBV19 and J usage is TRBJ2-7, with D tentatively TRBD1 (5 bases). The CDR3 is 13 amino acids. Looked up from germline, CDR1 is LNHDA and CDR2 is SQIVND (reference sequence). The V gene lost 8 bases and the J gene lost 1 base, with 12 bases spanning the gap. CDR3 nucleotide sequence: TGTGCCAGTTCCAGGACACCTTCCTACGAGCAGTACTTC. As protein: CASSRTPSYEQYF.

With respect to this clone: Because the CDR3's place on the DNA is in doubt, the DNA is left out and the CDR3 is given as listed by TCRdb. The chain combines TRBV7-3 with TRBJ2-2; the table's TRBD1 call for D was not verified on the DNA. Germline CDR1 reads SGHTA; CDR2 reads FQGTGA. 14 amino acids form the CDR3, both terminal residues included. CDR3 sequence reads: CASSFGPGTGELFF.

The CDR3 sequence: CASRNLASGDTSEQYF. The CDR3 DNA sequence: TGTGCCAGTAGGAACCTGGCTAGCGGGGATACCTCCGAGCAGTACTTC. The chain couples TRBV19 to TRBJ2-5; 9 positions agree with TRBD2. TRBJ2-7 matches the DNA end more closely, so the J call is doubtful. Germline CDR1 reads LNHDA; CDR2 reads SQIVND (reference sequence). The CDR3 spans 16 residues.

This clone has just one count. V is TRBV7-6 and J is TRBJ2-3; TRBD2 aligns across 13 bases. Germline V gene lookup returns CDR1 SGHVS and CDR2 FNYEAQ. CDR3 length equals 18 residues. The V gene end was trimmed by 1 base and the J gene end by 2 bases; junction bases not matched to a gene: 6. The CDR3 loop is CASSLVGTSGEFTDTQYF. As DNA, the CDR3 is TGTGCCAGCAGCTTAGTAGGGACTAGCGGGGAATTCACAGATACGCAGTATTTT.

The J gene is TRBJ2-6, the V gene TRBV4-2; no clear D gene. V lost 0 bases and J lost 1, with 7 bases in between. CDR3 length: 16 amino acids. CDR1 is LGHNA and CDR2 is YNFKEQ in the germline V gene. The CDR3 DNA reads TGTGCCAGCAGCCAAGATGGGCAATCTGGGGCCAACGTCCTGACTTTC. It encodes CASSQDGQSGANVLTF.

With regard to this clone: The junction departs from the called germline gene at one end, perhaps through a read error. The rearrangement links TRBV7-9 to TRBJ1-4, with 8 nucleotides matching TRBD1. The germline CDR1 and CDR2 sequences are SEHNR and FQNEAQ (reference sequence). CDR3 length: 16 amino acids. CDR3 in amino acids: CASSLARTGINEKLFF. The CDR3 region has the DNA TGTGCCAGCAGCCTAGCACGGACAGGGATAAATGAAAAACTGTTTTTT.

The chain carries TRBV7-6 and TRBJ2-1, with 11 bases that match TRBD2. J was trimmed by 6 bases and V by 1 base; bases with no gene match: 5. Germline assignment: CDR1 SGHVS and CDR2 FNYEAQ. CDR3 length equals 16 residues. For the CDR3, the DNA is TGTGCCAGCAGCTTAGAACTAGCGGGAGTAGGCAATGAGCAGTTCTTC. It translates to CASSLELAGVGNEQFF.

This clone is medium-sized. The CDR3 loop is CATLLVVPGINTEAFF. CDR3 DNA: TGTGCCACCTTACTGGTAGTCCCCGGAATCAACACTGAAGCTTTCTTT. J is TRBJ1-1 and V is TRBV7-2, with D hard to call. The CDR3 totals 16 residues. V was trimmed by 10 bases and J by 2 bases, leaving 23 bases between them. CDR1 and CDR2 (germline): SGHTA, FQGNSA.

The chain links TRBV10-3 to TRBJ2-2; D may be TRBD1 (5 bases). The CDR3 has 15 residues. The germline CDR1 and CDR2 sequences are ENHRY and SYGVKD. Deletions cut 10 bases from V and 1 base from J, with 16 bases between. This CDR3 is CATLGRAGNTGELFF. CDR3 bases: TGTGCCACCCTGGGCAGGGCAGGGAACACCGGGGAGCTGTTTTTT.

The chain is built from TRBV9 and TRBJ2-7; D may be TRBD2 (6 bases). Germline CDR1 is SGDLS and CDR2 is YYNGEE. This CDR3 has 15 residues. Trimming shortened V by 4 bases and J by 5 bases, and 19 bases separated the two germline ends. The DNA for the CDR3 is TGTGCCAGCAGCCTCCGGGGGAGAAACCGGGACGAGCAGTACTTC. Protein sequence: CASSLRGRNRDEQYF. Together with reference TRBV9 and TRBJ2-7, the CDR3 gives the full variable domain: DSGVTQTPKHLITATGQRVTLRCSPRSGDLSVYWYQQSLDQGLQFLIQYYNGEERAKGNILERFSAQQFPDLHSELNLSSLELGDSALYFCASSLRGRNRDEQYFGPGTRLTVT.

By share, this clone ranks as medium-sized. CDR3 nucleotide sequence: TGTGCCACCAGCAGAGATAATAGCGGATCCTACGAGCAGTACTTC. It specifies CATSRDNSGSYEQYF. The V call is TRBV15, the J call TRBJ2-7; D may be TRBD2 (6 bases). CDR1 and CDR2 from the germline V gene are LNHNV and YYDKDF (reference sequence). V lost 0 bases and J lost 1, with 10 bases in between. This CDR3 contains 15 residues.

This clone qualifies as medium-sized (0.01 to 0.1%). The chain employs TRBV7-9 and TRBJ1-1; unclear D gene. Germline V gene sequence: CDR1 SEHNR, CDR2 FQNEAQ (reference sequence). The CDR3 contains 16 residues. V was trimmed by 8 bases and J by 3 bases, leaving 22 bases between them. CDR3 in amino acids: CASEHIGGAQYTEAFF. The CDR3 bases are TGTGCCAGCGAACACATAGGTGGCGCCCAATACACTGAAGCTTTCTTT.

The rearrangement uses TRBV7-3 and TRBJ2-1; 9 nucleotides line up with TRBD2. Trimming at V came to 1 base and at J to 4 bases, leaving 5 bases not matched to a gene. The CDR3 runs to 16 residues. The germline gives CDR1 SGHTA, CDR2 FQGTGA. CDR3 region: CASSLIGSGSYNEQFF. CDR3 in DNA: TGTGCCAGCAGCTTAATAGGTAGCGGGAGTTACAATGAGCAGTTCTTC.